Listed below are T cell receptor beta chains from one sample, sequenced in a study of blood T cell repertoires in COVID-19. Method: immunoSEQ multiplex PCR; TCRdb's copy keeps in-frame clones and lacks some. Counted here are 190,000 or so clones, approximately 91% occurring once; the ten biggest clones make up around 6.6%. Input material: peripheral blood. The receptors shown here come from a man aged 35 to 55 with acute or convalescent COVID-19. CDR3s include the opening cysteine and the closing phenylalanine or tryptophan. D genes are given only for firm matches. Size is stated for part of the rows, as once, few or many counts, or as a class when the clone is expanded.

size: once; V: TRBV6-2/TRBV6-3; J: TRBJ1-2; D: TRBD1; CDR3: CASSYPGTGIGYGYTF; DNA: TGTGCCAGCAGTTACCCCGGGACAGGGATCGGCTATGGCTACACCTTC
size: once; V: TRBV10-2; J: TRBJ2-3; D: TRBD1; CDR3: CASGRQGGTDTQYF; DNA: TGCGCCAGCGGACGACAGGGAGGCACAGATACGCAGTATTTT
size: NA; V: TRBV6-5; J: TRBJ2-3; D: NA; CDR3: CASSYSEGAGVF; DNA: TGTGCCAGCAGTTACTCTGAAGGGGCAGGGGTTTTT
size: NA; V: TRBV6-1; J: TRBJ1-2; D: NA; CDR3: CASSPLYGYTF; DNA: TGTGCCAGCAGTCCCCTCTATGGCTACACCTTC
size: NA; V: TRBV11-2; J: TRBJ2-7; D: NA; CDR3: CASNYEGLSSYEQYF; DNA: TGTGCCAGCAATTATGAGGGACTGAGCTCCTACGAGCAGTACTTC
size: NA; V: TRBV5-5; J: TRBJ1-1; D: NA; CDR3: CASSLALAEAFF; DNA: TGTGCCAGCAGCTTGGCCCTAGCTGAAGCTTTCTTT
size: NA; V: TRBV5-4; J: TRBJ1-1; D: TRBD1; CDR3: CASSLTRGDTEAFF; DNA: TGTGCCAGCAGCTTGACCAGGGGGGACACTGAAGCTTTCTTT
size: NA; V: TRBV30; J: TRBJ1-1; D: NA; CDR3: CAWSVGQTIEAFF; DNA: TGTGCCTGGAGTGTAGGTCAGACTATTGAAGCTTTCTTT
size: NA; V: TRBV6-2/TRBV6-3; J: TRBJ2-3; D: TRBD2; CDR3: CASSDPGLATTDTQYF; DNA: TGTGCCAGCAGTGATCCGGGACTAGCCACCACAGATACGCAGTATTTT
size: NA; V: TRBV30; J: TRBJ1-5; D: TRBD1; CDR3: CAWSHRGLLNQPQHF; DNA: TGTGCCTGGAGTCACAGGGGGCTATTGAATCAGCCCCAGCATTTT
size: NA; V: TRBV24-1; J: TRBJ1-5; D: TRBD1; CDR3: CATSDHPGTGSNQPQHF; DNA: TGTGCCACCAGTGATCATCCCGGGACAGGAAGCAATCAGCCCCAGCATTTT
size: NA; V: TRBV4-2; J: TRBJ1-1; D: NA; CDR3: CASNYGGGTEAFF; DNA: TGTGCCAGCAACTACGGTGGGGGGACTGAAGCTTTCTTT
size: NA; V: TRBV4-1; J: TRBJ2-1; D: NA; CDR3: CASSQGTAGTLSQFF; DNA: TGCGCCAGCAGCCAGGGGACCGCCGGGACATTGTCGCAGTTCTTC
size: once; V: TRBV6-1; J: TRBJ1-2; D: TRBD1; CDR3: CASSESRTGNYGYTF; DNA: TGTGCCAGCAGTGAATCCCGGACAGGCAACTATGGCTACACCTTC
size: NA; V: TRBV6-5; J: TRBJ1-5; D: NA; CDR3: CASSLTGWGHQPQHF; DNA: TGTGCCAGCAGCCTTACAGGGTGGGGCCATCAGCCCCAGCATTTT
size: NA; V: TRBV15; J: TRBJ2-1; D: NA; CDR3: CATSRDGGGADNEQFF; DNA: TGTGCCACCAGCAGAGATGGTGGGGGGGCCGACAATGAGCAGTTCTTC
size: NA; V: TRBV9; J: TRBJ2-3; D: NA; CDR3: CASSGTSTDTQYF; DNA: TGTGCCAGCAGCGGGACTAGCACAGATACGCAGTATTTT
size: NA; V: TRBV11-3; J: TRBJ1-1; D: TRBD1; CDR3: CASSTGQGDTEAFF; DNA: TGTGCCAGCAGTACGGGACAGGGAGACACTGAAGCTTTCTTT
size: NA; V: TRBV7-2; J: TRBJ2-3; D: TRBD1; CDR3: CASSLWTGADTQYF; DNA: TGTGCCAGCAGCCTATGGACAGGGGCAGATACGCAGTATTTT
size: NA; V: TRBV4-1; J: TRBJ1-2; D: NA; CDR3: CASSQDTRGSYGYTF; DNA: TGCGCCAGCAGCCAAGATACGAGGGGGTCCTATGGCTACACCTTC
size: NA; V: TRBV5-4; J: TRBJ2-7; D: TRBD2; CDR3: CASSRLTAGGGGYEQYF; DNA: TGTGCCAGCAGCAGGCTAACAGCGGGGGGAGGGGGCTACGAGCAGTACTTC
size: NA; V: TRBV6-5; J: TRBJ1-2; D: NA; CDR3: CAGGARGYGYTF; DNA: TGTGCCGGGGGGGCCAGGGGCTATGGCTACACCTTC
size: NA; V: TRBV6-5; J: TRBJ1-2; D: NA; CDR3: CASSYEGGYGYTF; DNA: TGTGCCAGCAGTTACGAGGGGGGGTATGGCTACACCTTC
size: few; V: TRBV2; J: TRBJ2-5; D: TRBD1; CDR3: CASSDGTGEETQYF; DNA: TGTGCCAGCAGTGATGGGACAGGGGAGGAGACCCAGTACTTC
size: NA; V: TRBV7-9; J: TRBJ1-5; D: NA; CDR3: CASSGLTESNQPQHF; DNA: TGTGCCAGCAGCGGTTTAACAGAAAGCAATCAGCCCCAGCATTTT
size: NA; V: TRBV3-1/TRBV3-2; J: TRBJ2-4; D: NA; CDR3: CASSQDTGKNIQYF; DNA: TGTGCCAGCAGCCAAGATACAGGGAAAAACATTCAGTACTTC
size: NA; V: TRBV6-5; J: TRBJ1-5; D: NA; CDR3: CASSYNRGSNQPQHF; DNA: TGTGCCAGCAGTTACAACCGAGGTAGCAATCAGCCCCAGCATTTT
size: NA; V: TRBV7-9; J: TRBJ1-4; D: TRBD1; CDR3: CASSPRQGMEKLFF; DNA: TGTGCCAGCAGCCCCAGACAGGGGATGGAAAAACTGTTTTTT
size: NA; V: TRBV5-1; J: TRBJ1-2; D: NA; CDR3: CASSLMTANYGYTF; DNA: TGCGCCAGCAGCTTGATGACAGCCAACTATGGCTACACCTTC
size: NA; V: TRBV3-1/TRBV3-2; J: TRBJ1-1; D: NA; CDR3: CASSQDTISLRAFF; DNA: TGTGCCAGCAGCCAAGATACGATTTCTCTGCGGGCTTTCTTT
size: NA; V: TRBV6-6; J: TRBJ2-4; D: TRBD1; CDR3: CAREEQGLAKNIQYF; DNA: TGTGCCAGAGAAGAACAGGGGCTAGCCAAAAACATTCAGTACTTC
size: NA; V: TRBV15; J: TRBJ2-1; D: TRBD2; CDR3: CATSTGLAGGPGEQFF; DNA: TGTGCCACCAGCACGGGACTAGCGGGGGGGCCTGGTGAGCAGTTCTTC
size: NA; V: TRBV7-3; J: TRBJ2-2; D: NA; CDR3: CASSLTGGPNTGELFF; DNA: TGTGCCAGCAGCTTGACGGGGGGCCCGAACACCGGGGAGCTGTTTTTT
size: NA; V: TRBV28; J: TRBJ1-2; D: NA; CDR3: CASRRAADLGYTF; DNA: TGTGCCAGCAGGAGGGCAGCCGACCTTGGCTACACCTTC
size: NA; V: TRBV10-3; J: TRBJ1-5; D: NA; CDR3: CAISETRTVDPYRNQPQHF; DNA: TGTGCCATCAGTGAGACAAGGACAGTGGACCCCTACCGCAATCAGCCCCAGCATTTT
size: once; V: TRBV6-5; J: TRBJ1-1; D: NA; CDR3: CASSYSTAMNTEAFF; DNA: TGTGCCAGCAGTTACTCGACAGCCATGAACACTGAAGCTTTCTTT
size: once; V: TRBV7-9; J: TRBJ1-5; D: NA; CDR3: CASSSSSGFHWTDNQPQHF; DNA: TGTGCCAGCAGCTCGAGCTCGGGTTTCCACTGGACAGATAATCAGCCCCAGCATTTT
size: NA; V: TRBV7-3; J: TRBJ1-1; D: NA; CDR3: CASSLQGRTEAFF; DNA: TGTGCCAGCAGCTTACAGGGGCGCACTGAAGCTTTCTTT
size: NA; V: TRBV6-5; J: TRBJ2-1; D: TRBD2; CDR3: CASSYGTSEFNEQFF; DNA: TGTGCCAGCAGTTACGGGACTAGCGAATTCAATGAGCAGTTCTTC
size: NA; V: TRBV12-3/TRBV12-4; J: TRBJ1-1; D: TRBD1; CDR3: CASSLDREGAFF; DNA: TGTGCCAGCAGCCTCGACAGGGAAGGAGCTTTCTTT
size: NA; V: TRBV5-1; J: TRBJ2-7; D: NA; CDR3: CASSLVGQSTYEQYF; DNA: TGCGCCAGCAGCTTGGTCGGACAGTCTACCTACGAGCAGTACTTC
size: NA; V: TRBV24-1; J: TRBJ1-5; D: TRBD1; CDR3: CATSDSGTGSNQPQHF; DNA: TGTGCCACCAGTGACTCCGGGACAGGGAGCAATCAGCCCCAGCATTTT
size: NA; V: TRBV5-8; J: TRBJ2-3; D: TRBD2; CDR3: CASEAGGSFSTDTQYF; DNA: TGTGCCAGCGAGGCGGGGGGATCTTTTAGCACAGATACGCAGTATTTT
size: few; V: TRBV5-1; J: TRBJ1-4; D: TRBD1; CDR3: CASSRDPGGTNEKLFF; DNA: TGCGCCAGCAGCCGAGACCCAGGGGGAACTAATGAAAAACTGTTTTTT
size: few; V: TRBV6-6; J: TRBJ1-6; D: NA; CDR3: CASSYMVRNSPLHF; DNA: TGTGCCAGCAGTTACATGGTCAGAAATTCACCCCTCCACTTT
size: NA; V: TRBV6-5; J: TRBJ1-1; D: NA; CDR3: CASRSTLNTEAFF; DNA: TGTGCCAGCAGATCGACATTGAACACTGAAGCTTTCTTT
size: NA; V: TRBV27; J: TRBJ1-1; D: NA; CDR3: CASRLQGQNTEAFF; DNA: TGTGCCAGCAGATTACAGGGCCAAAACACTGAAGCTTTCTTT
size: NA; V: TRBV11-3; J: TRBJ1-4; D: NA; CDR3: CASSQPSGVANEKLFF; DNA: TGTGCCAGCAGCCAGCCGTCAGGGGTGGCTAATGAAAAACTGTTTTTT
size: NA; V: TRBV2; J: TRBJ2-7; D: TRBD1; CDR3: CATTDREYEQYF; DNA: TGTGCCACGACGGACAGGGAATACGAGCAGTACTTC
size: NA; V: TRBV5-1; J: TRBJ2-1; D: NA; CDR3: CASSLAGSSYNEQFF; DNA: TGCGCCAGCAGCTTGGCGGGGAGCTCCTACAATGAGCAGTTCTTC
size: NA; V: TRBV19; J: TRBJ2-7; D: NA; CDR3: CASSAKLSGYSYEQYF; DNA: TGTGCCAGTAGTGCTAAACTTAGCGGATACTCCTACGAGCAGTACTTC
size: NA; V: TRBV2; J: TRBJ1-2; D: NA; CDR3: CASRKTGVSNYGYTF; DNA: TGTGCCAGCAGGAAGACAGGAGTAAGCAACTATGGCTACACCTTC
size: few; V: TRBV29-1; J: TRBJ1-2; D: TRBD1; CDR3: CSVGQVNYGYTF; DNA: TGCAGCGTAGGACAGGTTAACTATGGCTACACCTTC
size: NA; V: TRBV6-1; J: TRBJ2-1; D: TRBD2; CDR3: CASGELGGGASEQFF; DNA: TGTGCCAGCGGTGAGCTGGGCGGGGGGGCCTCAGAGCAGTTCTTC
size: NA; V: TRBV15; J: TRBJ1-5; D: NA; CDR3: CATSRGTGSVSNQPQHF; DNA: TGTGCCACCAGCAGAGGAACAGGGTCTGTTAGCAATCAGCCCCAGCATTTT
size: NA; V: TRBV9; J: TRBJ2-3; D: NA; CDR3: CASSLNLRDTQYF; DNA: TGTGCCAGCAGCCTCAACTTGCGGGATACGCAGTATTTT
size: NA; V: TRBV7-9; J: TRBJ2-7; D: TRBD1; CDR3: CASSPPGQGYVHEQYF; DNA: TGTGCCAGCAGCCCACCCGGACAGGGGTATGTTCACGAGCAGTACTTC
size: NA; V: TRBV19; J: TRBJ1-1; D: TRBD1; CDR3: CASSQNRGRNTEAFF; DNA: TGTGCCAGTAGTCAAAACAGGGGAAGGAACACTGAAGCTTTCTTT
size: NA; V: TRBV2; J: TRBJ1-1; D: NA; CDR3: CASSPQAVRAAEAFF; DNA: TGTGCCAGCAGCCCACAGGCCGTCCGGGCCGCTGAAGCTTTCTTT
size: NA; V: TRBV7-2; J: TRBJ1-2; D: NA; CDR3: CASSSRDGQIYTF; DNA: TGTGCCAGCAGCTCCCGGGACGGACAGATCTACACCTTC